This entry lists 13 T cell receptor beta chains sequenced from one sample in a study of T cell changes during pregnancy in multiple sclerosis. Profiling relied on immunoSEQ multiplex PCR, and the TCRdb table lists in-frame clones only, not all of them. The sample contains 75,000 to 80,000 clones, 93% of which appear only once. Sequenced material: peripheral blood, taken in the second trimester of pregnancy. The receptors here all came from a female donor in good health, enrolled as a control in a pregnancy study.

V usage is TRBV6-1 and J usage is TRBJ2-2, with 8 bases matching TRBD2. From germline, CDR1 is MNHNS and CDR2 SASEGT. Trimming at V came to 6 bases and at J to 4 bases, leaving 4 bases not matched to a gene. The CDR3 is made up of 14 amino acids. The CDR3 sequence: CASRPGGSTGELFF. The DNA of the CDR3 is TGTGCCAGCAGACCGGGGGGGAGCACCGGGGAGCTGTTTTTT.

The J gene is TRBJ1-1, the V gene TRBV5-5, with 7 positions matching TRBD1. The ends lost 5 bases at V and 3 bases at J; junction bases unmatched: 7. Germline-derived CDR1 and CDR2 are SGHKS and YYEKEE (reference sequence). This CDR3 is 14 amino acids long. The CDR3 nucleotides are TGTGCCAGCAGGAGACAGGGCGTGGACACTGAAGCTTTCTTT. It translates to CASRRQGVDTEAFF.

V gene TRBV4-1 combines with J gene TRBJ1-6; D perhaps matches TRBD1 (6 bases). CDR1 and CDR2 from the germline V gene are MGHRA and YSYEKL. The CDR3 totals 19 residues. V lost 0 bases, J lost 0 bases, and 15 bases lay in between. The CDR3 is CASSQDLAGGLSYNSPLHF. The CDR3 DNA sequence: TGCGCCAGCAGCCAAGACCTCGCGGGGGGCCTCTCCTATAATTCACCCCTCCACTTT.

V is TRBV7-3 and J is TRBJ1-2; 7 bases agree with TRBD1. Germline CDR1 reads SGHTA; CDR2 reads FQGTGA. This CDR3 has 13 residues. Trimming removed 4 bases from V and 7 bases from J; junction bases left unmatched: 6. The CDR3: CASSYRGGGGYTF. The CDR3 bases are TGTGCCAGCAGCTACAGGGGAGGAGGTGGCTACACCTTC.

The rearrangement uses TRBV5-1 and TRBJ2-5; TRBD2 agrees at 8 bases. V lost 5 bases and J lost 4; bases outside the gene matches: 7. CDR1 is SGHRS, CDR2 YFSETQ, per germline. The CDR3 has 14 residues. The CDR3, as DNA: TGCGCCAGCAGTCCTGGACTAGCCCGAGAGACCCAGTACTTC. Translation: CASSPGLARETQYF. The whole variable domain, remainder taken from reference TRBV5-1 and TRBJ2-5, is KAGVTQTPRYLIKTRGQQVTLSCSPISGHRSVSWYQQTPGQGLQFLFEYFSETQRNKGNFPGRFSGRQFSNSRSEMNVSTLELGDSALYLCASSPGLARETQYFGPGTRLLVL.

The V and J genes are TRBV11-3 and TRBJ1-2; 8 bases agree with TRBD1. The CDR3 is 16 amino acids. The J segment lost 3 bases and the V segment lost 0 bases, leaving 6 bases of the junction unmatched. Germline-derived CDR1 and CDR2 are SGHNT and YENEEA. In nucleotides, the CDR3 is TGTGCCAGCAGCTTAGACCGGACAGGGCCGTACTATGGCTACACCTTC. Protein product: CASSLDRTGPYYGYTF.

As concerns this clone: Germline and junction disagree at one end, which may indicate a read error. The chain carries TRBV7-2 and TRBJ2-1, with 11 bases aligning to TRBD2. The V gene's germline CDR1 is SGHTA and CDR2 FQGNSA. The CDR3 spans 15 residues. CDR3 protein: CASSLAGGAYNEQFF. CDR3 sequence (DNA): TGTGCCAGCAGCCTAGCGGGGGGTGCCTACAATGAGCAGTTCTTC.

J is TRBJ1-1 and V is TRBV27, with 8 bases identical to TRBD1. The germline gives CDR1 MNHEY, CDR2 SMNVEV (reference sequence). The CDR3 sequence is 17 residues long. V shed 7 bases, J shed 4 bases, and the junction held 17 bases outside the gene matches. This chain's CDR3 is CASTSYNLRGHITEAFF. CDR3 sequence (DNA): TGTGCCAGCACCTCTTATAATCTCAGGGGGCATATCACTGAAGCTTTCTTT.

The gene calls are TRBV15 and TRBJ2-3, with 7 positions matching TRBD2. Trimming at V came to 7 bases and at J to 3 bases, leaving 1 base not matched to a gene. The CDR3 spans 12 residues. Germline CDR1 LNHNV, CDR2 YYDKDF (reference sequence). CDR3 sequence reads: CATKRGTDTQYF. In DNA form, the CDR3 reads TGTGCCACCAAGCGGGGAACAGATACGCAGTATTTT.

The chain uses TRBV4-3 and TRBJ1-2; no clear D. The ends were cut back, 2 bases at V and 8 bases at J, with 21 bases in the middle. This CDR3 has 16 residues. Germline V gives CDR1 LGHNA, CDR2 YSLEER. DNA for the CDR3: TGCGCCAGCAGCCAACGAACTGGGCCGCATACGGGGGGCTACACCTTC. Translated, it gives CASSQRTGPHTGGYTF.

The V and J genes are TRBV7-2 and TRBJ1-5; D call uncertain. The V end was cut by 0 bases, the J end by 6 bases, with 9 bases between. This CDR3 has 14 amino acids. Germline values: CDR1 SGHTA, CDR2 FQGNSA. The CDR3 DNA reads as TGTGCCAGCAGCTTAGCGTGGGCCGGTCAGCCCCAGCATTTT. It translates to CASSLAWAGQPQHF.

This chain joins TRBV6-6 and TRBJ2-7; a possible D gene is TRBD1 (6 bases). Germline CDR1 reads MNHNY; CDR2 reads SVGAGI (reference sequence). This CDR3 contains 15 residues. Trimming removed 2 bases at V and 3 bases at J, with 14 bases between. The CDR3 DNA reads TGTGCCAGCAGTTACGAAGGGGGTGGTCGCTACGAGCAGTACTTC. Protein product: CASSYEGGGRYEQYF.

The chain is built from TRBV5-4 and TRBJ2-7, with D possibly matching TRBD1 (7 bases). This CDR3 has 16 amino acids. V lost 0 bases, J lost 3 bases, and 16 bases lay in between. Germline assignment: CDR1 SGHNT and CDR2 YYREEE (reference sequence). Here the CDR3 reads CASSLGPGGTVYEQYF. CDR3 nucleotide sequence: TGTGCCAGCAGCTTGGGACCAGGGGGGACAGTCTACGAGCAGTACTTC.